The present T cell receptor (beta chain) was sequenced within a study of blood T cell repertoires in COVID-19. For the study at large: PBMCs, B-cell-depleted T cells, or T cells provided the cDNA or gDNA that made up the material.

This clone is categorized as large (0.1 to 1%). Original analysis: Nucleated cell counts were estimated from reference gene primer amplification. The table came from immunoSEQ multiplex PCR; TCRdb's copy has only in-frame clones and leaves some out. The D gene and trimming were derived from the DNA, and the V and J assignments and clone size from that table. The profile covers around 100,000 clones, with 85% appearing a single time and roughly an eighth taken by the ten largest. The CDR3 has 14 residues. V gave up 4 bases and J gave up 4 bases, with 11 bases separating them. The germline gives CDR1 LNHNV, CDR2 YYDKDF (reference sequence).

This clonotype was obtained from a man aged 50-59 years with active or convalescent COVID-19. The sequencing input was peripheral blood. The chain joins TRBV15 to TRBJ1-3; D is perhaps TRBD1 (6 bases). CDR3 nucleotides: TGTGCCACCAGCACCACCGACAGGGGAAACACCATATATTTT. It is translated as CATSTTDRGNTIYF.